Shown below are 12 T cell receptor beta chains from a single sample sequenced in a study of response to subunit inactivated influenza vaccine. TCRdb analysed the RT-PCR reads with MiXCR anew, one entry per CDR3 protein. Of hundreds of thousands of distinct CDR3 sequences in the sample, over 11% are singletons; the top ten hold roughly 6.4%. Specimen: PBMCs from blood, collected about 14 days before vaccination. These receptors all come from a man aged 50-59 years who received an inactivated influenza vaccine.

For this clonotype: This CDR3 fails to terminate in the conserved phenylalanine or tryptophan, so it likely reflects a read error. CDR3 residues: CASKPGLAGEQFL. The CDR3 DNA reads TGTGCCAGCAAACCGGGACTAGCGGGAGAGCAGTTCTTA. The chain combines TRBV12-3 or TRBV12-4 with TRBJ2-1; TRBD2 matches at 13 bases. V was clipped by 7 bases and J by 10 bases; unmatched bases: 4. The CDR3 has 13 amino acids.

This clonotype showed up just a few times. The genes are TRBV4-3 and TRBJ1-3; TRBD1 is a possible D gene (5 bases). V was cut by 1 base and J by 3 bases, with 13 bases left in between. The CDR3 is 16 residues long. Germline values: CDR1 LGHNA, CDR2 YSLEER. CDR3 DNA sequence: TGCGCCAGCAGCCAAGTGGCAGGGACGGATGGAAACACCATATATTTT. The encoded protein is CASSQVAGTDGNTIYF.

This clonotype was seen more than once but under ten times. The chain couples TRBV7-8 to TRBJ2-1; D call uncertain. The germline CDR1 and CDR2 sequences are SGHVS and FQNEAQ. The CDR3 is 16 residues long. V dropped 3 bases and J dropped 9 bases, with 21 bases sitting between them. The CDR3 DNA sequence: TGTGCCAGCAGCTTGGTGGCAGCCCGAATTAGTTCTGAGCAGTTCTTC. Its protein product is CASSLVAARISSEQFF.

The genes are TRBV29-1 and TRBJ1-2; weak D call: TRBD1 (5 bases). CDR3 length: 10 residues. The V and J ends lost 6 bases and 8 bases respectively, with 10 bases between them. Germline assignment: CDR1 SQVTM and CDR2 ANQGSEA. The CDR3 DNA reads as TGCAGCGTGGGGACGGGCGGCTACACCTTC. Translation gives CSVGTGGYTF.

This clonotype turned up a few times. This chain joins TRBV6-1 and TRBJ2-7; TRBD1 is a possible D gene (6 bases). Per germline, CDR1 MNHNS and CDR2 SASEGT. V gave up 8 bases and J gave up 4 bases, with 18 bases separating them. There are 14 residues in the CDR3. CDR3 protein: CASAPGRGFYEQYF. CDR3 sequence (DNA): TGTGCCAGCGCCCCGGGCAGGGGATTTTACGAGCAGTACTTC.

V usage is TRBV29-1 and J usage is TRBJ1-2; TRBD1 matches at 7 bases. The CDR3 is 13 amino acids. V gave up 6 bases and J gave up 8 bases; unmatched junction bases: 12. Per the germline V gene, CDR1 is SQVTM and CDR2 is ANQGSEA. In DNA, the CDR3 is TGCAGCGTATCCACTGACAGGGTTGAAGGCTACACCTTC. Translated: CSVSTDRVEGYTF.

This clonotype has only a few counts. The CDR3 DNA sequence: TGTGCCAGCAGTTTCCCAAACCTAGCGTCAGGCCCCATCTCCTACAATGAGCAGTTCTTC. Amino acids: CASSFPNLASGPISYNEQFF. The genes are TRBV12-3 or TRBV12-4 and TRBJ2-1; D may be TRBD2 (6 bases). This CDR3 is 20 amino acids long. V shed 3 bases and J shed 0 bases, with 24 bases lying between them.

This clonotype came up many times. This chain uses TRBV23-1 with TRBJ1-5, with 9 bases identical to TRBD1. TRBV23-1 is identified as an open reading frame with a role that is uncertain. The ends lost 0 bases at V and 1 base at J; junction bases unmatched: 1. This CDR3 contains 16 residues. The CDR3 protein is CASSQSTGGSNQPQHF. The CDR3 nucleotides read TGCGCCAGCAGTCAATCGACAGGGGGGAGCAATCAGCCCCAGCATTTT.

The J gene is TRBJ1-2, the V gene TRBV7-8; the D is unclear. This CDR3 is 16 amino acids long. The germline gives CDR1 SGHVS, CDR2 FQNEAQ. Trimming stripped 1 base from V and 4 bases from J, with 16 bases between. The DNA of the CDR3 is TGTGCCAGCAGCTTAGTTCTTTCCGGCACAGCCTATGGCTACACCTTC. The encoded protein is CASSLVLSGTAYGYTF.

This chain links TRBV6-1 with TRBJ1-1; D is uncertain. Germline CDR1 and CDR2: MNHNS and SASEGT. V was pared by 2 bases and J by 4 bases, with 2 bases between. There are 11 residues in the CDR3. CDR3 amino acids: CASSESTEAFF. The CDR3 region has the DNA TGTGCCAGCAGTGAAAGCACTGAAGCTTTCTTT.

This clonotype was picked up a small number of times. The chain uses TRBV18 and TRBJ1-2; a weak D match, TRBD1 (5 bases). V was shortened by 0 bases and J by 3 bases, with 14 bases between the two germline ends. CDR1 is KGHSH, CDR2 LQKENI, per germline. The CDR3 runs 16 residues. CDR3 protein: CASSPPRGRGHYGYTF. Here the CDR3 DNA reads TGTGCCAGCTCACCACCGAGGGGCCGGGGTCACTATGGCTACACCTTC.

The chain is built from TRBV7-8 and TRBJ1-5; TRBD1 agrees at 9 bases. The germline V gene has CDR1 SGHVS and CDR2 FQNEAQ. CDR3 length equals 15 residues. V was clipped by 6 bases and J by 5 bases; unmatched bases: 8. The CDR3 bases are TGTGCCAGCAGTTGGACAGGGGCCGCTCATCAGCCCCAGCATTTT. Translated, it gives CASSWTGAAHQPQHF.